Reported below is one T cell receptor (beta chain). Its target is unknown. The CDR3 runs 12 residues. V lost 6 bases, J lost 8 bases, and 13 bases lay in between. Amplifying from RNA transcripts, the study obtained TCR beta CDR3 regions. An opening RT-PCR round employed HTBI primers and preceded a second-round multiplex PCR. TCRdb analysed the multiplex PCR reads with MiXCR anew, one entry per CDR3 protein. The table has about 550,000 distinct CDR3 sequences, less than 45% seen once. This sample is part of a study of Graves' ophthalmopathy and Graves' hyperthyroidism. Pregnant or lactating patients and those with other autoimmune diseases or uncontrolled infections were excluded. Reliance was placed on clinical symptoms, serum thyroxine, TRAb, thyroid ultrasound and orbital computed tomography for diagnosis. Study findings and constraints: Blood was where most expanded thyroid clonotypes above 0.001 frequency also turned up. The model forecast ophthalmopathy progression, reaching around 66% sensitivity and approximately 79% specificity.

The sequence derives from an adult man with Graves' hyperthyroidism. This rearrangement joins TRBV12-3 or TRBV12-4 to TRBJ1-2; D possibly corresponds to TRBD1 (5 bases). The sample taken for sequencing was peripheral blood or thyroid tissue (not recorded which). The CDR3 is CASRSKGQGYTF. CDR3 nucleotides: TGTGCCAGCAGGTCAAAGGGGCAGGGCTACACCTTC.